These 4 T cell receptor beta chains share one sample of origin, sequenced in a study of beta chain features in type 1 diabetes. Isolated RNA was reverse transcribed in full, so expressed TCRB transcripts were sequenced. TCRdb's table, derived via immunoSEQ multiplex PCR, lists solely in-frame clones and lacks some. Of around 400,000 clones in the sample, approximately 16% were seen once. Sequences were obtained from naive CD4+ T cells from blood. Receptor source: a woman between 18 and 29 years old in good health.

This clone came up a few times. The V gene is TRBV12-5, the J gene TRBJ2-1, with 8 bases that match TRBD2. From germline, CDR1 is LGHNT and CDR2 FRNRAP. CDR3 length equals 16 residues. Unmatched junction bases numbered 4, after V lost 2 bases and J lost 1 base. The CDR3 loop reads CASGLLSGGSYNEQFF. CDR3 in DNA: TGTGCTAGTGGTTTGCTCAGCGGGGGATCCTACAATGAGCAGTTCTTC.

The rearrangement uses TRBV30 and TRBJ2-7; 12 bases align to TRBD2. The V segment lost 7 bases and the J segment 4 bases; nucleotides outside the gene matches: 5. The CDR3 loop spans 13 amino acids. In germline, CDR1 is GTSNPN, CDR2 SVGIG (reference sequence). Here the CDR3 DNA reads TGTGCCTTGACTAGCGGGAGTGGGTACGAGCAGTACTTC. Amino acids: CALTSGSGYEQYF.

This clone was found a few times. The J gene is TRBJ1-2, the V gene TRBV27; 10 bases align to TRBD1. The CDR3 runs 13 residues. CDR1 and CDR2 (germline): MNHEY, SMNVEV (reference sequence). Trimming cost V 1 base and J 8 bases; bases outside gene matches: 1. CDR3: CASSLWDRGGYTF. In nucleotides, the CDR3 is TGTGCCAGCAGTTTATGGGACAGGGGAGGCTACACCTTC.

This clone was picked up a small number of times. The chain joins TRBV7-3 to TRBJ1-1, with TRBD1 matching 10 bases. The CDR3 is 18 residues long. Trimming at V came to 0 bases and at J to 1 base, leaving 8 bases not matched to a gene. Germline V gives CDR1 SGHTA, CDR2 FQGTGA. The CDR3 sequence: CASSLTGLGQGSNTEAFF. The CDR3, as DNA: TGTGCCAGCAGCTTAACAGGTTTGGGACAGGGGTCGAACACTGAAGCTTTCTTT.